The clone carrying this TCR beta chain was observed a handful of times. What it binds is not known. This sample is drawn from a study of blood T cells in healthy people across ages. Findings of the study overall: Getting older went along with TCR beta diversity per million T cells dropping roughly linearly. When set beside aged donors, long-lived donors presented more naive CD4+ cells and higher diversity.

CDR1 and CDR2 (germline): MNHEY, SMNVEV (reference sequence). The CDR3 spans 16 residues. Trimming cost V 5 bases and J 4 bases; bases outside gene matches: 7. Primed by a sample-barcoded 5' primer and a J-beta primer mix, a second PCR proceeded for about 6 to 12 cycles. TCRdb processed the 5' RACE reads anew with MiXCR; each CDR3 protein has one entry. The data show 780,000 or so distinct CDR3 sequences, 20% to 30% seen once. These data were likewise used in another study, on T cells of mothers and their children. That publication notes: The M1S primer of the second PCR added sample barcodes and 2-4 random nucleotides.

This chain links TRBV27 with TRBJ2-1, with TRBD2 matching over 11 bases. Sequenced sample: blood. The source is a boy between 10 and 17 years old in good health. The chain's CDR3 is CASSPRLAGPYNEQFF. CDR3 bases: TGTGCCAGCAGTCCCCGACTAGCGGGGCCATACAATGAGCAGTTCTTC.